One TCR beta chain is described in this entry. Its antigen is unidentified. CDR1 and CDR2 (germline): KGHSH, LQKENI. Trimming took 6 bases from V and 4 from J, leaving 11 bases between them. The CDR3 has 13 residues. The data derive from a study of blood T cells in healthy people across ages. The study's findings and limits: A strong correlation was seen between TCR beta diversity and naive T cell percentage.

Each sample used at least 6.5 million PBMCs. Through a sample-barcoded 5' primer and a J-beta primer mix, a second PCR was run for roughly 6 to 12 cycles. Each TCR beta cDNA got a 12-nucleotide random molecular identifier. TCRdb re-analysed the 5' RACE reads in MiXCR, keeping a single row per CDR3 protein. The sample consists of about 1.6 million distinct CDR3 sequences, roughly 32% of them appearing once. This clonotype was obtained from a woman under 40 in good health. The chain is built from TRBV18 and TRBJ2-3; no clear D. Sequences were obtained from blood. The CDR3 spells CASSAGSADTQYF. The DNA of the CDR3 is TGTGCCAGCTCCGCTGGCTCGGCAGATACGCAGTATTTT. The full variable domain, with the rest looked up from reference TRBV18 and TRBJ2-3, is NAGVMQNPRHLVRRRGQEARLRCSPMKGHSHVYWYRQLPEEGLKFMVYLQKENIIDESGMPKERFSAEFPKEGPSILRIQQVVRGDSAAYFCASSAGSADTQYFGPGTRLTVL.